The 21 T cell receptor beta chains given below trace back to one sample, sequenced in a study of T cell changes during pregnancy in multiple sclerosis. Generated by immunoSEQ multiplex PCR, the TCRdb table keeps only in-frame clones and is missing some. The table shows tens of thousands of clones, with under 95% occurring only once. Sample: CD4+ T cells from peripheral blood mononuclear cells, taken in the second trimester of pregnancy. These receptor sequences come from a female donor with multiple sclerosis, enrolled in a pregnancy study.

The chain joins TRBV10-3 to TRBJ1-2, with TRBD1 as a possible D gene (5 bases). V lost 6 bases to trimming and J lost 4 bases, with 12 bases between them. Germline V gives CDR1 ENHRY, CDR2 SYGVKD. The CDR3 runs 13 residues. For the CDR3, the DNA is TGTGCCATCAGGCCGACAGAGTCCTATGGCTACACCTTC. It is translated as CAIRPTESYGYTF.

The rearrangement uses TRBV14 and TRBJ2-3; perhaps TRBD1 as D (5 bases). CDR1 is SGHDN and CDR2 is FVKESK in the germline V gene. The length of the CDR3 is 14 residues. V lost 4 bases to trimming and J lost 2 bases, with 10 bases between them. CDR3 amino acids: CASSRQIFTDTQYF. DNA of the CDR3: TGTGCCAGCAGCCGACAGATATTCACAGATACGCAGTATTTT.

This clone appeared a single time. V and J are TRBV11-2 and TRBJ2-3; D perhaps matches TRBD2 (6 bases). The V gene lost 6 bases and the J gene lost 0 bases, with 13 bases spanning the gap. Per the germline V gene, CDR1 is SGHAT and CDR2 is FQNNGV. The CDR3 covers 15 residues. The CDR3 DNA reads TGTGCCAGCAGTCCTCCCGGGACTAGCACAGATACGCAGTATTTT. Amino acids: CASSPPGTSTDTQYF.

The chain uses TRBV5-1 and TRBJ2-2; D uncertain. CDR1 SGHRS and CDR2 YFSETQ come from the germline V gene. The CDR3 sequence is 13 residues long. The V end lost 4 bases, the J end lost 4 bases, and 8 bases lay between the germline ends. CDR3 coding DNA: TGCGCCAGCAGCGACTTCCCCACCGGGGAGCTGTTTTTT. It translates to CASSDFPTGELFF.

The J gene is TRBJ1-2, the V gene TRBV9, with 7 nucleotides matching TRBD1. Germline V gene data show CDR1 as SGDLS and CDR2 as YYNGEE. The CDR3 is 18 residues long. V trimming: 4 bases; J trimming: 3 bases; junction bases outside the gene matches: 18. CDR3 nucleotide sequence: TGTGCCAGCAGCCTATTGGGGACAGCCGGTTTAGGGGACTATGGCTACACCTTC. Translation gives CASSLLGTAGLGDYGYTF. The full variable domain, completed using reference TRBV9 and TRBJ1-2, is DSGVTQTPKHLITATGQRVTLRCSPRSGDLSVYWYQQSLDQGLQFLIQYYNGEERAKGNILERFSAQQFPDLHSELNLSSLELGDSALYFCASSLLGTAGLGDYGYTFGSGTRLTVV.

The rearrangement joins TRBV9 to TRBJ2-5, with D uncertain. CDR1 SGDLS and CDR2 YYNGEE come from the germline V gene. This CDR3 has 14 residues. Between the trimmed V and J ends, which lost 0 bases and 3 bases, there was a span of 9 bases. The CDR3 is CASSVGASEETQYF. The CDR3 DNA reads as TGTGCCAGCAGCGTAGGGGCTTCGGAAGAGACCCAGTACTTC.

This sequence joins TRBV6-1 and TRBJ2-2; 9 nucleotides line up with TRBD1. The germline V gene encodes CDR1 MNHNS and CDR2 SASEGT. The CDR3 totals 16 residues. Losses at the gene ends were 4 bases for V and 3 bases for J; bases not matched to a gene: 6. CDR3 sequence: CASSVRGQGHTGELFF. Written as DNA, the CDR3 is TGTGCCAGCAGTGTCCGAGGACAGGGGCACACCGGGGAGCTGTTTTTT.

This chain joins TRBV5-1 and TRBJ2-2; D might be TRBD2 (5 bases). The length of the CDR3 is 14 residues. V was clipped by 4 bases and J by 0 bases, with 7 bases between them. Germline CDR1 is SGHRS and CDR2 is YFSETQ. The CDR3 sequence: CASSTSPNTGELFF. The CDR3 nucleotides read TGCGCCAGCAGCACTAGTCCGAACACCGGGGAGCTGTTTTTT. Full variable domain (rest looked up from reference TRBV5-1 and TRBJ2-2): KAGVTQTPRYLIKTRGQQVTLSCSPISGHRSVSWYQQTPGQGLQFLFEYFSETQRNKGNFPGRFSGRQFSNSRSEMNVSTLELGDSALYLCASSTSPNTGELFFGEGSRLTVL.

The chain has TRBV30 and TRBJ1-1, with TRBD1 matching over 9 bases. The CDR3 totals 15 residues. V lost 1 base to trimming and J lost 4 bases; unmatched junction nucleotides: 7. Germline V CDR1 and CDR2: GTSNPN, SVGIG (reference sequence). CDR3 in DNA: TGTGCCTGGAGTGCCTTGGGACAGGGCGGCACTGAAGCTTTCTTT. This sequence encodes CAWSALGQGGTEAFF. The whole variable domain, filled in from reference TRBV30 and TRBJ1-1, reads SQTIHQWPATLVQPVGSPLSLECTVEGTSNPNLYWYRQAAGRGLQLLFYSVGIGQISSEVPQNLSASRPQDRQFILSSKKLLLSDSGFYLCAWSALGQGGTEAFFGQGTRLTVV.

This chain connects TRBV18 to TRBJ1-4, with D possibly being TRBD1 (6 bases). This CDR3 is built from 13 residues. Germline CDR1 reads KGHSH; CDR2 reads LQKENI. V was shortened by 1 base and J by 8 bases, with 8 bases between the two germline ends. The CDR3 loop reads CASSPRTEEKLFF. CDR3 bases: TGTGCCAGCTCACCACGGACAGAAGAAAAACTGTTTTTT.

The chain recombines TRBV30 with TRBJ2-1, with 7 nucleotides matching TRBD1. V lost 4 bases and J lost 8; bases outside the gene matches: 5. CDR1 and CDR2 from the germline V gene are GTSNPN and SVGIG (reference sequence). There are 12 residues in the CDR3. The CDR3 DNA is TGTGCCTGGAACAGGGGCCTGGATGAGCAGTTCTTC. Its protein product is CAWNRGLDEQFF.

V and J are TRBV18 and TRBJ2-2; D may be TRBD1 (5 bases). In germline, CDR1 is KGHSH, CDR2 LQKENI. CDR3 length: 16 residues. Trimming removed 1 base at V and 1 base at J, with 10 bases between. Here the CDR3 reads CASSPLGALNTGELFF. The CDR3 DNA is TGTGCCAGCTCACCACTTGGGGCATTGAACACCGGGGAGCTGTTTTTT.

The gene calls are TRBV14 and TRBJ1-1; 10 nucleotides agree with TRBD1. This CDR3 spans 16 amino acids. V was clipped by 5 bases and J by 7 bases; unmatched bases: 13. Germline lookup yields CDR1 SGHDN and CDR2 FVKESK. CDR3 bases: TGTGCCAGCAGCGTACGGACAGGGGGAGTGGTTCATGAAGCTTTCTTT. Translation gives CASSVRTGGVVHEAFF.

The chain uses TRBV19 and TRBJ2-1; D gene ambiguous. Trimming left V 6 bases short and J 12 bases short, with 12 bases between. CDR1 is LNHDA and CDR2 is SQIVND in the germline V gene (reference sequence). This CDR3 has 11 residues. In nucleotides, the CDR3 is TGTGCCAGTAGCTTACTTTGGGCGCAGTTCTTC. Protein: CASSLLWAQFF. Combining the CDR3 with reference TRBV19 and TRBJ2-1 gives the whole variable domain DGGITQSPKYLFRKEGQNVTLSCEQNLNHDAMYWYRQDPGQGLRLIYYSQIVNDFQKGDIAEGYSVSREKKESFPLTVTSAQKNPTAFYLCASSLLWAQFFGPGTRLTVL.

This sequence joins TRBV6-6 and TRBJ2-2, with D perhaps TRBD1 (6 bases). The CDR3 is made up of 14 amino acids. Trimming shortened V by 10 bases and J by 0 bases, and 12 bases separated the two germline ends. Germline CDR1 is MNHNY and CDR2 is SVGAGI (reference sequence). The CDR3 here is CATSTGTNTGELFF. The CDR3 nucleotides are TGTGCCACCTCCACAGGGACGAACACCGGGGAGCTGTTTTTT.

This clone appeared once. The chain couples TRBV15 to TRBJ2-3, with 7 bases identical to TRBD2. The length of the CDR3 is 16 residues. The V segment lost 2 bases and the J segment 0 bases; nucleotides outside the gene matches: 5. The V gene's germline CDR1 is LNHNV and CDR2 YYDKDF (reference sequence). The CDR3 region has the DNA TGTGCCACCAGCAGACAAGCGGGAAGTAGCACAGATACGCAGTATTTT. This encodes CATSRQAGSSTDTQYF.

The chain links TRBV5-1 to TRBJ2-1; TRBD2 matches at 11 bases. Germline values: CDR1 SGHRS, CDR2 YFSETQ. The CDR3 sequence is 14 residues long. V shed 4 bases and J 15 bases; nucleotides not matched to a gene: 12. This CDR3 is CASSVGLAATEGFF. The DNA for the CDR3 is TGCGCCAGCAGCGTGGGACTAGCGGCCACCGAGGGGTTCTTC.

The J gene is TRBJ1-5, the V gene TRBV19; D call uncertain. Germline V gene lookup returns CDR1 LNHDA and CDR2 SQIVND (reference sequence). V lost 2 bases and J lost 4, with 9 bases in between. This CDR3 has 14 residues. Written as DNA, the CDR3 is TGTGCCAGTAGTATAAGATCCAGTAATCAGCCCCAGCATTTT. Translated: CASSIRSSNQPQHF.

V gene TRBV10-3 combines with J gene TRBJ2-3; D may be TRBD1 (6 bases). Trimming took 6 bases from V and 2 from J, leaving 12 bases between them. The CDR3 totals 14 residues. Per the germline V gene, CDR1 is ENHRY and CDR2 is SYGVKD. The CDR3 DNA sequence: TGTGCCATCAGACAGGGTCAAACCACAGATACGCAGTATTTT. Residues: CAIRQGQTTDTQYF.

The CDR3 bases are TGTGCCAGCAGCCTAAGACTAGCGGATTACGAGCAGTACTTC. Translation gives CASSLRLADYEQYF. The rearrangement joins TRBV9 to TRBJ2-7; 9 bases line up with TRBD2. The CDR3 is 14 residues long. Trimming cost V 4 bases and J 4 bases; bases outside gene matches: 6. Germline V gene sequence: CDR1 SGDLS, CDR2 YYNGEE.

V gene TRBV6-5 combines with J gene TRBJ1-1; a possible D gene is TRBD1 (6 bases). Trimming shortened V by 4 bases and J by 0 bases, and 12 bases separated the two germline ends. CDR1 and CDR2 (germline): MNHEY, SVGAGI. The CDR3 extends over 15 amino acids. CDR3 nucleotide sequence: TGTGCCAGCAGTTCCCAGGGGTGGATGAACACTGAAGCTTTCTTT. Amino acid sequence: CASSSQGWMNTEAFF.